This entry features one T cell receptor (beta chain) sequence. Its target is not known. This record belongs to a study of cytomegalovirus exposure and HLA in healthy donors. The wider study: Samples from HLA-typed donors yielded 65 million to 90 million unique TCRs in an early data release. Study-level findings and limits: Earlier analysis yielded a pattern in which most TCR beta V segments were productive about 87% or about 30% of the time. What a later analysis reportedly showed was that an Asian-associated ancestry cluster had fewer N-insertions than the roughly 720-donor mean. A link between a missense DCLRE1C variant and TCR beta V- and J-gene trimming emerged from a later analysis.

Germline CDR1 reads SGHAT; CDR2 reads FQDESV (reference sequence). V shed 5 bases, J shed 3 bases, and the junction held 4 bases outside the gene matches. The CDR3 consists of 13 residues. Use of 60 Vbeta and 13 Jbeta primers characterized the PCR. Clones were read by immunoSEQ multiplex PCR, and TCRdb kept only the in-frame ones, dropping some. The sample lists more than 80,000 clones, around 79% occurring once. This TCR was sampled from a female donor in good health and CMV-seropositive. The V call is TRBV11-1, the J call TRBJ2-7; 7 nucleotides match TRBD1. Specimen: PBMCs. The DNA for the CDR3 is TGTGCCAGCAGCCAGGACAGGAGCTACGAGCAGTACTTC. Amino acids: CASSQDRSYEQYF. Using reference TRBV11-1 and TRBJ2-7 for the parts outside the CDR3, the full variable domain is EAEVAQSPRYKITEKSQAVAFWCDPISGHATLYWYRQILGQGPELLVQFQDESVVDDSQLPKDRFSAERLKGVDSTLKIQPAELGDSAMYLCASSQDRSYEQYFGPGTRLTVT.